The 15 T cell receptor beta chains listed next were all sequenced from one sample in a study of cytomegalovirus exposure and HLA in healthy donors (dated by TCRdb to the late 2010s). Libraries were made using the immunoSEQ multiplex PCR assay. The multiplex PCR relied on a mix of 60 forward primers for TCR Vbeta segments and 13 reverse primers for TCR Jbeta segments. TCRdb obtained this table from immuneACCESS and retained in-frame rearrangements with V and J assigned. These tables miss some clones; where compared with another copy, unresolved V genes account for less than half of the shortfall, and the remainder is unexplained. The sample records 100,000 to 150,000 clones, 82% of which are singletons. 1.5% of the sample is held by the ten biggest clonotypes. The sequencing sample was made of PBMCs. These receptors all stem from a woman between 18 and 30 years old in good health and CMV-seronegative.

CDR3 DNA sequence: TGTGCCAGTAGTAGGACTCCCCCCTCCTACAATGAGCAGTTCTTC. Its translation: CASSRTPPSYNEQFF. This sequence joins TRBV19 and TRBJ2-1; TRBD2 might be the D (5 bases). This CDR3 is 15 amino acids long. Trimming stripped 4 bases from V and 0 bases from J, with 10 bases between. The germline CDR1 and CDR2 sequences are LNHDA and SQIVND (reference sequence).

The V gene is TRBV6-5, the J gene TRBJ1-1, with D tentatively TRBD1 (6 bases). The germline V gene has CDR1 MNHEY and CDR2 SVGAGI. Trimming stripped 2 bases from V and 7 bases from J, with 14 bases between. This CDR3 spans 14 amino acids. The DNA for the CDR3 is TGTGCCAGCAGTTACGGGGGGGAGGGGGTTGAAGCTTTCTTT. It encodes CASSYGGEGVEAFF.

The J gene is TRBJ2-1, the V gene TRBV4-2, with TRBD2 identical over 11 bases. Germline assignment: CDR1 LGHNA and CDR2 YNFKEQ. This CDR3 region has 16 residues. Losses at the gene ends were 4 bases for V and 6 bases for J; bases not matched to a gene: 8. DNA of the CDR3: TGTGCCAGCAGCCGCGACCACGGGACTAGCGGCAATGAGCAGTTCTTC. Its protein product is CASSRDHGTSGNEQFF.

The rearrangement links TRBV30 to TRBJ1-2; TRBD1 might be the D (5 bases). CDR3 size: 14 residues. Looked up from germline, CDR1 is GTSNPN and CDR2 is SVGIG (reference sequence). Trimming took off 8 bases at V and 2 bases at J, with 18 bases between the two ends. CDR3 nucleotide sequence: TGTGCCCATGCGGGGACGGCGATAAACTATGGCTACACCTTC. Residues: CAHAGTAINYGYTF.

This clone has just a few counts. CDR3 sequence (DNA): TGTGCCAGCAGTCTCCACCCGGGTTTTACGAACACTGAAGCTTTCTTT. It is translated as CASSLHPGFTNTEAFF. The chain recombines TRBV27 with TRBJ1-1; D is unresolved. Trimming removed 5 bases from V and 1 base from J, with 17 bases in between. Germline V gives CDR1 MNHEY, CDR2 SMNVEV (reference sequence). This CDR3 contains 16 residues.

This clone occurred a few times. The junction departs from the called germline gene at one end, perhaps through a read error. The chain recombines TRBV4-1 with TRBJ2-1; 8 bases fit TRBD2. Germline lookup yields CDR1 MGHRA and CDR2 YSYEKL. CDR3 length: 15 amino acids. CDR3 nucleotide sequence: TGTGCCAGCAGCCAAGAGCCGGGAGGGCCGGGTGAGCAGTTCTTC. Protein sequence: CASSQEPGGPGEQFF.

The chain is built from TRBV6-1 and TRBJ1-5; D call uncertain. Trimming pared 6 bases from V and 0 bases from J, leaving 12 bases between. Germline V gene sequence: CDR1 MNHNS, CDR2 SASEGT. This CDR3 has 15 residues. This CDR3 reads CASRSRYYSNQPQHF. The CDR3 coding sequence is TGTGCCAGCAGGTCACGGTATTATAGCAATCAGCCCCAGCATTTT.

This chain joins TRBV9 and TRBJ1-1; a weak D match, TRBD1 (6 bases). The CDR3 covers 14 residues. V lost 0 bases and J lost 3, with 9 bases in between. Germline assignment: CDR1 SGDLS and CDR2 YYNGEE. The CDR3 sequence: CASSVVGGHTEAFF. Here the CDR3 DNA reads TGTGCCAGCAGCGTAGTTGGGGGCCACACTGAAGCTTTCTTT. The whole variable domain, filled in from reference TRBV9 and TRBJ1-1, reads DSGVTQTPKHLITATGQRVTLRCSPRSGDLSVYWYQQSLDQGLQFLIQYYNGEERAKGNILERFSAQQFPDLHSELNLSSLELGDSALYFCASSVVGGHTEAFFGQGTRLTVV.

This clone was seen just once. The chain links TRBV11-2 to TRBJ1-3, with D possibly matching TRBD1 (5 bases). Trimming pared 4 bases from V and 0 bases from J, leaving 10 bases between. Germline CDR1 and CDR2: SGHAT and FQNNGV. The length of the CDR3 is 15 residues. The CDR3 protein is CASSSGPHSGNTIYF. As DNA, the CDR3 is TGTGCCAGCAGCTCAGGGCCCCACTCTGGAAACACCATATATTTT. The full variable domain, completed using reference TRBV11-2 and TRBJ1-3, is EAGVAQSPRYKIIEKRQSVAFWCNPISGHATLYWYQQILGQGPKLLIQFQNNGVVDDSQLPKDRFSAERLKGVDSTLKIQPAKLEDSAVYLCASSSGPHSGNTIYFGEGSWLTVV.

As DNA, the CDR3 is TGTGCCAGCAGCTCCGGACAGGGGAATGAGCAGTTCTTC. Residues: CASSSGQGNEQFF. The chain links TRBV7-7 to TRBJ2-1, with TRBD1 identical over 9 bases. V lost 4 bases to trimming and J lost 7 bases; unmatched junction nucleotides: 2. The CDR3 length is 13 residues. Germline V gene lookup returns CDR1 SSHAT and CDR2 FNYEAQ (reference sequence).

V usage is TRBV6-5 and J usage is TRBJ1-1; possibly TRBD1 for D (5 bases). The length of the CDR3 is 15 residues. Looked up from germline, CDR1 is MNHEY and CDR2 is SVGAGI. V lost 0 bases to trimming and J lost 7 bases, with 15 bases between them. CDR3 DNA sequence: TGTGCCAGCAGTTACTCCTTTCAGGGTGGAAGTGAAGCTTTCTTT. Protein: CASSYSFQGGSEAFF.

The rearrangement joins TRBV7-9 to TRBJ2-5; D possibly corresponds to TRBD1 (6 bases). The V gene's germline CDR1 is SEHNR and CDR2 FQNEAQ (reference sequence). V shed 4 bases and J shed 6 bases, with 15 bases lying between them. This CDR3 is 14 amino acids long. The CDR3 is CASSSELTGKTQYF. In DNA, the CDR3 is TGTGCCAGCAGCTCCGAGCTCACAGGGAAGACCCAGTACTTC.

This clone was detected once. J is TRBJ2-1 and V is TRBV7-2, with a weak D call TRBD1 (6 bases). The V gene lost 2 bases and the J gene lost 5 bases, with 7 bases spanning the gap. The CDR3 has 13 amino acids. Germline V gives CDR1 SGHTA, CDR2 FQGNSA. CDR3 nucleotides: TGTGCCAGCAGCTTAAACAGGGACAATGAGCAGTTCTTC. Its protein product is CASSLNRDNEQFF.

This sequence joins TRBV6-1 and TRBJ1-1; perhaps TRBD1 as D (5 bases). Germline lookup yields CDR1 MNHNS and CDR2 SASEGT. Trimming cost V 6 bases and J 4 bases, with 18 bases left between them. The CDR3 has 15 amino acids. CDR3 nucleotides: TGTGCCAGCAGCCCTGGGGGGGGTATAACCACTGAAGCTTTCTTT. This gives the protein CASSPGGGITTEAFF.

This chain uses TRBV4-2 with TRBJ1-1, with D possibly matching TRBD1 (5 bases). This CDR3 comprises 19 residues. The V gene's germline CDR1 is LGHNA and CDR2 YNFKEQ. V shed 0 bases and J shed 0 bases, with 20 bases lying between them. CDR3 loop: CASSQDVQGAGWMNTEAFF. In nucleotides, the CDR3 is TGTGCCAGCAGCCAAGACGTTCAGGGCGCTGGGTGGATGAACACTGAAGCTTTCTTT.